The present T cell receptor beta chain was sequenced within a study of beta chain features in type 1 diabetes. Study information: Patients and healthy donors were similar in age, gender and cell yields.

In the case of this clone: Its target is unknown.

Study-level findings and limits: Within patients, naive, central memory and Treg TCRB repertoires seemed more similar than within healthy donors. There were fewer insertions and more deletions at the VDJ junctions of type 1 diabetes patients. Within each of all four CD4+ subsets, Type 1 diabetes patients had TCRB CDR3s that were moderately but significantly shorter.

Trimming pared 5 bases from V and 0 bases from J, leaving 8 bases between. Germline CDR1 SGHNT, CDR2 YYREEE (reference sequence). The length of the CDR3 is 13 residues. The isolated RNA, all of it, was reverse transcribed, so expressed TCRB transcripts were what got sequenced. The repertoire was sequenced with immunoSEQ multiplex PCR; TCRdb's copy has only in-frame clones and lacks some. The sample lists 500,000 to 850,000 clones; over 12% were seen once. Cells sorted by CD45RO/CCR7/CD25/CD127/CD95/CD27 comprised CD4+ naive, central memory, regulatory and stem cell-like memory cells. The chain employs TRBV5-4 and TRBJ1-1, with D maybe TRBD1 (5 bases). Sequences were obtained from naive CD4+ T cells from blood. The source of this sequence is a man aged 18 to 30 with type 1 diabetes. The CDR3 DNA reads as TGTGCCAGCAGGGCAGGGATGAACACTGAAGCTTTCTTT. Translating gives CASRAGMNTEAFF.